This T cell receptor beta chain was sequenced in a study of Tregs in tolerant kidney transplant recipients. General study points: Some patients' samples used different primers over time, so nucleotide sequences weren't comparable. Validation in larger populations is needed because few patients were studied. Biological reproducibility was not directly addressed, but technical replication error appeared minimal.

V gave up 3 bases and J gave up 2 bases; unmatched junction bases: 1. CDR1 SGHNT and CDR2 YYREEE come from the germline V gene (reference sequence). The CDR3 covers 14 residues. Note on this clone: Antigen specificity is unknown.

Recipients received nonmyeloablative bone marrow transplants from related graft donors, with transient mixed chimerism. Thawed PBMCs were FACS-sorted into unstimulated CD4+CD25+CD127- regulatory T cells, CD4+CD25- non-regulatory cells, CD4 and CD8 cells. Clones were sequenced by immunoSEQ multiplex PCR, and TCRdb holds only the in-frame ones, with some missing. The sample carries roughly 54,000 clones, over 85% recorded once. The input for sequencing was CD8+ T cells from blood (PBMCs), taken 12 months after the transplant. The chain uses TRBV5-4 and TRBJ2-7; 11 nucleotides line up with TRBD1. The source is a human patient who received a combined kidney and bone marrow transplant. Part of the T cell pool may stem from the graft donor. The CDR3 here is CASSSGQGAYEQYF. DNA of the CDR3: TGTGCCAGCAGCTCGGGACAGGGGGCCTACGAGCAGTACTTC.